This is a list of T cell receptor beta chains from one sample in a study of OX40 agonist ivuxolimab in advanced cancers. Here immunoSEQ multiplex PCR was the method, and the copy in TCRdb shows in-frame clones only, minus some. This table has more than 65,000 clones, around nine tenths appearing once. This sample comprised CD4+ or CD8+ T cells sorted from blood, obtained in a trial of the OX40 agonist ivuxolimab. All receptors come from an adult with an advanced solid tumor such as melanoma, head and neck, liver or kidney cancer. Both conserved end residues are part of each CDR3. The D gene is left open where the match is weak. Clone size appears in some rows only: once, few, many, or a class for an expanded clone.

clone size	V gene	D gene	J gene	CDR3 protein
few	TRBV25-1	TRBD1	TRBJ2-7	CASSGANRGSYEQYF
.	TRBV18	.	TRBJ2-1	CASSPQRGTSSYNEQFF
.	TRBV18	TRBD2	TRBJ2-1	CASSVIAGSSSYNEQFF
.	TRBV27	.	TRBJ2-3	CASSWGYSPTDTQYF
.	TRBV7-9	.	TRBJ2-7	CASSLGSGSSYEQYF
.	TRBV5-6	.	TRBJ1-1	CASSRNTEAFF
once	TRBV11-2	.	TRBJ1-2	CASSLSQGYGYTF
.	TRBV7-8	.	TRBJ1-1	CASSPRVLNTEAFF
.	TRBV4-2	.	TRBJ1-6	CASSPQGLRYNSPLHF
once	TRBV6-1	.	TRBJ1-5	CATDSQVGQGQPQHF
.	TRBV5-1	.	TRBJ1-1	CASSQVNTEAFF
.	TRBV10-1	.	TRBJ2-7	CASSEMGGAGEQYF
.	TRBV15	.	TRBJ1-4	CATVRGRRNEKLFF
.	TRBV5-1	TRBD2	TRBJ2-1	CASSGVASGSNEQFF
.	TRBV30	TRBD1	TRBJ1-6	CAWSIGTANSPLHF
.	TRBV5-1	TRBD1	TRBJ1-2	CASSLGAGGGEGYGYTF
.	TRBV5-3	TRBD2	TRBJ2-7	CARSARSGAQAYEQYF
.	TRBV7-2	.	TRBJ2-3	CASSPPTGRNLGTQYF
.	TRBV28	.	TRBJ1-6	CASSYAPRANNSPLHF
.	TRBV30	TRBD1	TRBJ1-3	CAWSVRRTGSGNTIYF
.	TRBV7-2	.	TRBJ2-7	CASSLLETTYEQYF
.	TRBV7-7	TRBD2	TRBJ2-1	CASSPRERGNNEQFF
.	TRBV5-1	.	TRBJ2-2	CASSFGWGENTGELFF
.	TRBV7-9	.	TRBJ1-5	CASSSGHFNQPQHF
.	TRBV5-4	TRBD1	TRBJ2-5	CASSTATGGRETQYF
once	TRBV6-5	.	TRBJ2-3	CASSSPLSGDGDTQYF
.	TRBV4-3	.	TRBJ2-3	CASSQAGPTDTQYF
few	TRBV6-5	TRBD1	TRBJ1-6	CATAWDRDSPLHF
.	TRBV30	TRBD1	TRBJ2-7	CAWSKGGRYEQYF
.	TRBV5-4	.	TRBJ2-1	CASSLVHGGDEQFF
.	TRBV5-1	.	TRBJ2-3	CASSLRRGLGTYTDTQYF
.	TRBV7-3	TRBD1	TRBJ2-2	CASSRDGTANTGELFF
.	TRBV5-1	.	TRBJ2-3	CASSPESNTQYF
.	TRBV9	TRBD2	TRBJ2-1	CASSVRLARYNEQFF
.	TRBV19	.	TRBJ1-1	CASSIAVSMNTEAFF
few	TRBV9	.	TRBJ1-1	CASSPRLRGGDSGNTEAFF
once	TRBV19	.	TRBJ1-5	CASSNPGRISNQPQHF
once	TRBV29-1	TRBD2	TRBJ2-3	CSAEGAGGGTDTQYF
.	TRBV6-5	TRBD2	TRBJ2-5	CASSRLAGGGTQYF
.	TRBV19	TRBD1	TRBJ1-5	CASSIPGQGRNQPQHF
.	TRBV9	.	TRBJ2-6	CASSSYSGANVLTF
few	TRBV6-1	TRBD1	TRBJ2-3	CASRLQGGADTQYF
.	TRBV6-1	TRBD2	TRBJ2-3	CASSEVGTKYTDTQYF
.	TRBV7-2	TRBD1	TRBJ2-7	CASSFRDRAIYEQYF
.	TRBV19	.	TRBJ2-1	CASSSQRRLSYNEQFF
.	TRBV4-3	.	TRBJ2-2	CASSQPSRGTGELFF
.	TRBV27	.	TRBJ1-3	CASGRGAGNTIYF
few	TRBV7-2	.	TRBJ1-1	CASSLNPTDTEAFF
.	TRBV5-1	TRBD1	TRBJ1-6	CASSLALQGANSPLHF
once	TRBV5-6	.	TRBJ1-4	CASSLEWGPRREKLFF
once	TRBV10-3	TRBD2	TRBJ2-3	CAISDLTSGRTDTQYF
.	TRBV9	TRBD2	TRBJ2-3	CASGNLAGGGDTQYF
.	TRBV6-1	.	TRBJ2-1	CASSRGLGYNEQFF
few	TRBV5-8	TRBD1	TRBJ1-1	CASPLSPGQGESTEAFF
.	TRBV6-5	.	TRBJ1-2	CASSYRAASGYTF
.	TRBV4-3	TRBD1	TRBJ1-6	CASSQALGQGRSPLHF
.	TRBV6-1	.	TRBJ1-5	CASSEPGHGTPQHF